This T cell receptor (beta chain) was sequenced during a study of blood T cell repertoires in COVID-19. Study information: Whether acute or convalescent, the COVID-19 samples came from the United States, Italy and Spain. PBMCs, B-cell-depleted T cells, or T cells were the source of the cDNA or gDNA that made up the material.

The count of this clone is one. An end of the junction does not agree with germline; a read error may underlie this. TCRdb's copy holds only in-frame clones and misses some; the assay was immunoSEQ multiplex PCR. The data show about 250,000 clones, with more than 75% seen just once and about 1.7% held by the top ten. Cohorts were based on clinical histories the participants reported. The recovered donors of Cohort 3 showed two negative PCRs, clearance, or symptom resolution. The sequencing input was PBMCs or T cells enriched from blood (not recorded which). The sequence was obtained from a man in his forties who had recovered from COVID-19.

The CDR3 here is CAGSPGLAFYEQYF. The CDR3 DNA follows: TGTGCCGGCAGTCCGGGACTAGCTTTCTACGAGCAGTACTTC. The V and J genes are TRBV27 and TRBJ2-7, with 9 bases that match TRBD2. CDR3 length: 14 amino acids. Germline values: CDR1 MNHEY, CDR2 SMNVEV (reference sequence).